Detailed here is one TCR beta chain. As yet, its antigen is unknown. TCRdb keeps only in-frame clones here, not all; method: immunoSEQ multiplex PCR. The table lists 75,000 to 95,000 clones, 80% to 90% of them singletons. The ends lost 4 bases at V and 7 bases at J; junction bases unmatched: 8. The CDR3 loop spans 14 amino acids. Germline CDR1 and CDR2: MNHNS and SASEGT. The data were obtained in a study of OX40 agonist ivuxolimab in advanced cancers. Whole-study context: Ivuxolimab, an antibody that agonizes OX40 (CD134), was administered to the patients. Under the entry rules, prior anti-PD-1, anti-PD-L1 or anti-CTLA-4 therapy was allowed, and around 36% had some.

Study-wide results and limits: CD4+ and CD8+ T cells in blood underwent clonal expansion by week 6 at 0.1 to 3.0 mg/kg.

This rearrangement joins TRBV6-1 to TRBJ2-5; 8 bases fit TRBD1. Material: CD4+ or CD8+ T cells sorted from blood, obtained in a trial of the OX40 agonist ivuxolimab. The TCR was taken from an adult with an advanced solid tumor such as melanoma, head and neck, liver or kidney cancer. This CDR3 reads CASSAPSDRGTQYF. The CDR3 DNA sequence: TGTGCCAGCAGTGCCCCCAGTGACAGGGGGACCCAGTACTTC.